One and the same sample provided the 18 T cell receptor beta chains below, sequenced in a study of blood T cells in healthy people across ages. A second PCR of about 7 to 11 cycles used a sample-barcoded 5' primer and a J-beta primer mix. A single record per CDR3 protein comes from TCRdb applying MiXCR to the 5' RACE reads. The repertoire holds about 650,000 distinct CDR3 sequences, with around 32% as singletons. Material for sequencing was blood. The receptors come from a woman over 75 in good health.

In this sample, this clonotype turned up many times. The chain combines TRBV27 with TRBJ2-4; a possible D gene is TRBD1 (5 bases). Germline loops: CDR1 MNHEY, CDR2 SMNVEV (reference sequence). The CDR3 has 16 amino acids. Trimming shortened V by 6 bases and J by 1 base, and 16 bases separated the two germline ends. The CDR3 reads CASSPRPGLAKNIQYF. CDR3 nucleotides: TGTGCCAGCAGCCCTCGTCCAGGGCTGGCCAAAAACATTCAGTACTTC.

The chain couples TRBV18 to TRBJ1-2; D uncertain. The germline V gene encodes CDR1 KGHSH and CDR2 LQKENI. The CDR3 contains 13 residues. V dropped 2 bases and J dropped 6 bases, with 10 bases sitting between them. The CDR3 reads CASSPTGSDGYTF. CDR3 coding DNA: TGTGCCAGCTCACCAACGGGGAGCGATGGCTACACCTTC.

Remarks on this clonotype: This may arise from a read error, as a much more abundant clone is one base away. The chain joins TRBV21-1 to TRBJ2-5; whether TRBD2, the table's D call, matches the DNA was not checked. TRBV21-1 is a recognized pseudogene. The CDR3 has 14 amino acids. The CDR3 loop is CASAGLGYYNEQYF. The DNA for the CDR3 is TGTGCCAGCGCGGGACTAGGATACTACAATGAGCAGTACTTC.

V gene TRBV5-6 combines with J gene TRBJ2-5; 7 positions agree with TRBD1. Germline values: CDR1 SGHDT, CDR2 YYEEEE. With 0 bases clipped from V and 4 bases from J, the junction kept 9 bases outside the gene matches. The CDR3 covers 16 residues. The CDR3 region is CASSLARGYGAETQYF. The CDR3 nucleotides are TGTGCCAGCAGCTTGGCCAGGGGGTACGGGGCAGAGACCCAGTACTTC.

This chain connects TRBV6-5 to TRBJ2-4; 8 bases are a match to TRBD1. TRBJ2-7 explains the end of the DNA better; the J call may be wrong. The CDR3 is 16 amino acids. In germline, CDR1 is MNHEY, CDR2 SVGAGI. In DNA, the CDR3 is TGTGCCAGCAGTTACTTAGGGGCAGGGGGCGGGTACGAGCAGTACTTC. It is translated as CASSYLGAGGGYEQYF.

This clonotype occurred many times. The rearrangement uses TRBV6-6 and TRBJ2-7; 8 bases are a match to TRBD1. This CDR3 spans 12 amino acids. Trimming removed 9 bases from V and 3 bases from J; junction bases left unmatched: 4. CDR1 and CDR2 (germline): MNHNY, SVGAGI (reference sequence). The CDR3 protein is CASGQGYYEQYF. The CDR3 DNA reads as TGTGCCAGTGGACAGGGTTACTACGAGCAGTACTTC.

The gene calls are TRBV15 and TRBJ2-4, with D uncertain. The DNA matches TRBJ2-7 better at its end, which makes the J call doubtful. From germline, CDR1 is LNHNV and CDR2 YYDKDF (reference sequence). CDR3 length: 12 amino acids. The CDR3 spells CATSRQPYEQYF. CDR3 sequence (DNA): TGTGCCACCAGCAGACAGCCTTACGAGCAGTACTTC.

Ten or more counts support this clonotype. This chain links TRBV2 with TRBJ2-1, with 8 bases aligning to TRBD1. The germline V gene encodes CDR1 SNHLY and CDR2 FYNNEI. The CDR3 totals 13 residues. The V and J ends lost 6 bases and 12 bases, in that order; junction bases with no gene match: 10. This CDR3 is CASRDNKGTGQFF. In nucleotides, the CDR3 is TGTGCCAGCAGGGACAATAAGGGGACAGGGCAGTTCTTC.

The V and J genes are TRBV30 and TRBJ1-2; D call uncertain. This CDR3 has 15 residues. CDR1 and CDR2 (germline): GTSNPN, SVGIG (reference sequence). V was clipped by 5 bases and J by 2 bases, with 18 bases between them. The DNA of the CDR3 is TGTGCCTGGGTAATAGACCCCCTTCTAAACTATGGCTACACCTTC. It translates to CAWVIDPLLNYGYTF.

The gene calls are TRBV5-5 and TRBJ2-2, with 9 bases lining up with TRBD1. Per germline, CDR1 SGHKS and CDR2 YYEKEE (reference sequence). V lost 4 bases to trimming and J lost 4 bases; unmatched junction nucleotides: 8. The CDR3 is made up of 16 amino acids. The CDR3 sequence is CASSQSPGQGTGELFF. Written as DNA, the CDR3 is TGTGCCAGCAGCCAATCACCGGGACAGGGCACCGGGGAGCTGTTTTTT.

This clonotype has a count of ten or more. CDR3 bases: TGTGCCAGCAGCTCCTACATTAATGAAAAACTGTTTTTT. Translated, it gives CASSSYINEKLFF. The rearrangement joins TRBV7-2 to TRBJ1-4; D is uncertain. There are 13 residues in the CDR3. The germline CDR1 and CDR2 sequences are SGHTA and FQGNSA. The ends were cut back, 4 bases at V and 4 bases at J, with 7 bases in the middle.

V gene TRBV30 combines with J gene TRBJ1-5, with D unclear. The germline CDR1 and CDR2 sequences are GTSNPN and SVGIG (reference sequence). Trimming pared 1 base from V and 1 base from J, leaving 11 bases between. This CDR3 has 15 residues. The chain's CDR3 is CAWSGGILSNQPQHF. The CDR3 region has the DNA TGTGCCTGGAGTGGAGGGATCTTGAGCAATCAGCCCCAGCATTTT. The full variable domain, completed using reference TRBV30 and TRBJ1-5, is SQTIHQWPATLVQPVGSPLSLECTVEGTSNPNLYWYRQAAGRGLQLLFYSVGIGQISSEVPQNLSASRPQDRQFILSSKKLLLSDSGFYLCAWSGGILSNQPQHFGDGTRLSIL.

There are a few counts of this clonotype. A much larger clone lies one base from this, so it may be a read error. The chain couples TRBV7-9 to TRBJ2-1; possible D gene TRBD1, 6 bases. Germline CDR1 SEHNR, CDR2 FQNEAQ (reference sequence). The CDR3 totals 17 residues. The CDR3 nucleotides are TGTGCCTGCAGCACACAGGGAAAGGGTACCTCCTACAATGAGCAGTTCTTC. Its translation: CACSTQGKGTSYNEQFF.

This clonotype was observed a single time. A much larger clone differs by one base, so this may be a read error. The chain has TRBV20-1 and TRBJ2-3; possible D gene TRBD2, 6 bases. The CDR3 has 15 residues. The germline V gene encodes CDR1 DFQATT and CDR2 SNEGSKA (reference sequence). The V end lost 5 bases, the J end lost 5 bases, and 20 bases lay between the germline ends. As DNA, the CDR3 is TGCAGTGCTGCTCCCCTGCGGGGTGATAAAGATACGCAGTATTTT. Residues: CSAAPLRGDKDTQYF.

This clonotype was seen a few times. The chain couples TRBV24-1 to TRBJ2-1; TRBD1 matches at 10 bases. This CDR3 is built from 16 residues. Germline trimming cut 4 bases from V and 5 bases from J; bases unmatched to any gene: 7. Germline CDR1 and CDR2: KGHDR and SFDVKD. CDR3 region: CATSELDRGLHNEQFF. The CDR3 nucleotides are TGTGCCACCAGTGAGTTGGACAGGGGGTTACACAATGAGCAGTTCTTC.

The gene calls are TRBV20-1 and TRBJ2-1, with 10 bases aligning to TRBD2. Germline-derived CDR1 and CDR2 are DFQATT and SNEGSKA (reference sequence). J was trimmed by 7 bases and V by 6 bases; bases with no gene match: 9. The CDR3 is made up of 14 amino acids. Here the CDR3 reads CSALVQRGGNEQFF. The CDR3 DNA follows: TGCAGTGCCCTAGTCCAGCGGGGGGGAAATGAGCAGTTCTTC.

On this clonotype: The junction departs from germline at one end; a sequencing error may be responsible. The J gene is TRBJ1-4, the V gene TRBV7-9; D unresolved. Per germline, CDR1 SEHNR and CDR2 FQNEAQ (reference sequence). The CDR3 covers 19 residues. CDR3 residues: CAGSLPSGRPRPTNEKLFF. The CDR3 coding sequence is TGTGCCGGCAGCCTCCCCTCGGGCCGCCCCCGGCCAACTAATGAAAAACTGTTTTTT.

This chain joins TRBV30 and TRBJ2-1, with 8 bases fitting TRBD2. The J call may be faulty, since TRBJ2-7 better matches the DNA end. The CDR3 spans 13 residues. Germline values: CDR1 GTSNPN, CDR2 SVGIG (reference sequence). CDR3 nucleotide sequence: TGTGCGCTTAGCGGGGAGCTCCACAATGAGCAGTACTTC. It yields the protein CALSGELHNEQYF.